The 27 T cell receptor beta chains below were found in one sample sequenced in a study of cytotoxic CD8 clonotypes in ibrutinib-treated CLL. TCRdb's copy holds only in-frame clones and misses some; the assay was immunoSEQ multiplex PCR. There are some 300,000 clones in the sample; about 80% occur only once, and over 6.5% lies in the top ten. Material: PBMCs, obtained before ibrutinib treatment. All receptors come from a human donor with chronic lymphocytic leukemia.

The rearrangement joins TRBV18 to TRBJ1-2; no firm D call. CDR1 is KGHSH, CDR2 LQKENI, per germline. This CDR3 contains 16 residues. The V end lost 3 bases, the J end lost 2 bases, and 16 bases lay between the germline ends. As DNA, the CDR3 is TGTGCCAGCTCACCGGACGACTCGGGTGGGAACTATGGCTACACCTTC. Translation gives CASSPDDSGGNYGYTF.

This clone was counted between two and nine times. This chain links TRBV25-1 with TRBJ1-2, with 8 nucleotides matching TRBD1. CDR1 MGHDK and CDR2 SYGVNS come from the germline V gene. The CDR3 totals 15 residues. After removal of 3 bases from V and 5 bases from J, the junction contained 8 bases not matched to a gene. This CDR3 reads CASSERTGLLYGYTF. The CDR3 DNA follows: TGTGCCAGCAGTGAGCGGACAGGGCTCTTATATGGCTACACCTTC.

The chain joins TRBV2 to TRBJ2-1; TRBD1 agrees at 8 bases. With V trimmed by 3 bases and J by 5 bases, 18 bases remained unmatched. CDR1 and CDR2 from the germline V gene are SNHLY and FYNNEI. CDR3 length: 19 amino acids. This CDR3 is CASSDFMGSGQGANNEQFF. The CDR3, as DNA: TGTGCCAGCAGTGATTTTATGGGATCAGGGCAGGGGGCGAACAATGAGCAGTTCTTC.

This clone has just one count. The rearrangement uses TRBV6-5 and TRBJ1-3; D is ambiguous. V was clipped by 6 bases and J by 7 bases, with 19 bases between them. The CDR3 is 15 amino acids. Germline CDR1 is MNHEY and CDR2 is SVGAGI. CDR3 nucleotide sequence: TGTGCCAGCAGCCGAATGGACGGGTTTAGGAACACCATATATTTT. It encodes CASSRMDGFRNTIYF.

CDR3 in amino acids: CASSQDRAGGTYEQYF. The CDR3, as DNA: TGCGCCAGCAGCCAAGATCGGGCGGGAGGAACCTACGAGCAGTACTTC. V usage is TRBV4-3 and J usage is TRBJ2-7, with 8 positions matching TRBD2. With 0 bases clipped from V and 2 bases from J, the junction kept 6 bases outside the gene matches. The CDR3 has 16 residues. The germline V gene has CDR1 LGHNA and CDR2 YSLEER.

The chain joins TRBV4-3 to TRBJ2-1; 8 bases fit TRBD2. This CDR3 contains 15 residues. With 1 base clipped from V and 7 bases from J, the junction kept 6 bases outside the gene matches. Germline CDR1 is LGHNA and CDR2 is YSLEER. The CDR3: CASSQVVAGINEQFF. The DNA of the CDR3 is TGCGCCAGCAGCCAAGTGGTAGCGGGAATTAATGAGCAGTTCTTC.

V and J are TRBV20-1 and TRBJ1-2, with D tentatively TRBD1 (5 bases). V lost 5 bases to trimming and J lost 13 bases, with 17 bases between them. The germline V gene encodes CDR1 DFQATT and CDR2 SNEGSKA (reference sequence). This CDR3 region has 11 residues. The CDR3 DNA reads as TGCAGTGCTTCTCTGGGGCTCCGCCGCACCTTC. Translation gives CSASLGLRRTF.

This chain links TRBV27 with TRBJ2-5; D not certain. The germline CDR1 and CDR2 sequences are MNHEY and SMNVEV (reference sequence). This CDR3 spans 15 amino acids. V was trimmed by 0 bases and J by 1 base, leaving 9 bases between them. DNA of the CDR3: TGTGCCAGCAGTTTATCGTTTCAGATCCAAGAGACCCAGTACTTC. Its translation: CASSLSFQIQETQYF.

This clone was counted at least ten times. The chain recombines TRBV27 with TRBJ2-7; a possible D gene is TRBD2 (7 bases). The length of the CDR3 is 14 residues. V was trimmed by 4 bases and J by 3 bases, leaving 13 bases between them. Germline values: CDR1 MNHEY, CDR2 SMNVEV (reference sequence). CDR3 in amino acids: CASSSKRGHYEQYF. The CDR3 DNA reads TGTGCCAGCAGTTCGAAGCGGGGACACTACGAGCAGTACTTC.

CDR3: CASSLGSPMSNEQFF. The CDR3 DNA is TGTGCCAGCAGTTTAGGCAGCCCCATGTCGAATGAGCAGTTCTTC. The chain carries TRBV27 and TRBJ2-1; D ambiguous. V was shortened by 2 bases and J by 7 bases, with 15 bases between the two germline ends. This CDR3 has 15 residues. The germline V gene has CDR1 MNHEY and CDR2 SMNVEV (reference sequence).

This chain uses TRBV10-2 with TRBJ2-7; 7 nucleotides agree with TRBD1. The germline V gene encodes CDR1 WSHSY and CDR2 SAAADI. The trim removed 10 bases at V and 4 bases at J, leaving 13 bases unmatched. The CDR3 totals 14 residues. The CDR3: CATSGQRDEYEQYF. CDR3 sequence (DNA): TGCGCCACCTCGGGACAGAGGGATGAGTACGAGCAGTACTTC.

The J gene is TRBJ2-7, the V gene TRBV6-5; possibly TRBD1 for D (6 bases). Germline V gene sequence: CDR1 MNHEY, CDR2 SVGAGI. V gave up 7 bases and J gave up 0 bases, with 16 bases separating them. This CDR3 region has 15 residues. DNA for the CDR3: TGTGCCAGCACTAGACTCGAAGGGGGCTCCTACGAGCAGTACTTC. Its protein product is CASTRLEGGSYEQYF.

The genes are TRBV28 and TRBJ2-1; weak D call: TRBD2 (6 bases). Germline V lookup: CDR1 MDHEN, CDR2 SYDVKM. Trimming removed 3 bases from V and 4 bases from J, with 7 bases in between. The CDR3 is made up of 13 amino acids. Here the CDR3 reads CASSLTRYNEQFF. The CDR3 DNA reads as TGTGCCAGCAGTTTGACTAGGTACAATGAGCAGTTCTTC.

The genes are TRBV4-3 and TRBJ2-5; D could derive from TRBD1 or TRBD2 (5 bases each). The V gene's germline CDR1 is LGHNA and CDR2 YSLEER. Trimming stripped 3 bases from V and 5 bases from J, with 10 bases between. The CDR3 is made up of 13 amino acids. In DNA, the CDR3 is TGCGCCAGCAGCCAGGGACGGTGGGAGACCCAGTACTTC. It codes for CASSQGRWETQYF.

The gene calls are TRBV7-3 and TRBJ2-7, with D uncertain. V was cut by 8 bases and J by 6 bases, with 14 bases left in between. The CDR3 totals 12 residues. CDR1 is SGHTA, CDR2 FQGTGA, per germline. The chain's CDR3 is CASANGPGEQYF. The CDR3 DNA follows: TGTGCCAGCGCTAACGGTCCCGGCGAGCAGTACTTC.

This chain joins TRBV2 and TRBJ1-4; D is undetermined. This CDR3 spans 15 amino acids. Trimming removed 3 bases from V and 4 bases from J, with 12 bases in between. CDR1 SNHLY and CDR2 FYNNEI come from the germline V gene. The CDR3 loop reads CASSDGVGYNEKLFF. In DNA form, the CDR3 reads TGTGCCAGCAGTGACGGGGTCGGATATAATGAAAAACTGTTTTTT.

This rearrangement joins TRBV7-3 to TRBJ2-1; D not certain. CDR3 length equals 15 residues. V gave up 2 bases and J gave up 4 bases, with 12 bases separating them. Germline CDR1 SGHTA, CDR2 FQGTGA. CDR3 DNA: TGTGCCAGCAGCTTATCCGGTTGGGATTACAATGAGCAGTTCTTC. It specifies CASSLSGWDYNEQFF.

V usage is TRBV7-9 and J usage is TRBJ1-5; D remains ambiguous. The CDR3 runs 13 residues. The germline CDR1 and CDR2 sequences are SEHNR and FQNEAQ (reference sequence). Trimming shortened V by 8 bases and J by 0 bases, and 8 bases separated the two germline ends. The CDR3 DNA reads TGTGCCAGCGGGGTCTCTAGCAATCAGCCCCAGCATTTT. Translated: CASGVSSNQPQHF.

The gene calls are TRBV27 and TRBJ2-7, with D tentatively TRBD1 (6 bases). Germline V gene sequence: CDR1 MNHEY, CDR2 SMNVEV (reference sequence). The germline V and J ends were trimmed by 5 bases and 4 bases, with 18 bases remaining between them. The CDR3 consists of 15 residues. CDR3 loop: CASSGRGGLYYEQYF. In DNA form, the CDR3 reads TGTGCCAGCAGTGGCCGAGGGGGTCTTTATTACGAGCAGTACTTC.

The rearrangement uses TRBV7-2 and TRBJ2-5, with unresolved D. Per germline, CDR1 SGHTA and CDR2 FQGNSA. The CDR3 consists of 14 residues. The V end was cut by 2 bases, the J end by 3 bases, with 10 bases between. CDR3 bases: TGTGCCAGCAGCTTATCGACGGCTGAAGAGACCCAGTACTTC. Translating it yields CASSLSTAEETQYF.

This clone was detected once. The V and J genes are TRBV11-2 and TRBJ2-5; 12 bases are a match to TRBD2. The CDR3 sequence is 18 residues long. The J segment lost 3 bases and the V segment lost 4 bases, leaving 12 bases of the junction unmatched. CDR1 and CDR2 (germline): SGHAT, FQNNGV. The CDR3 DNA reads TGTGCCAGCAGCTCACCGCGATCGGGACTAGCGGGCAAAGAGACCCAGTACTTC. Protein sequence: CASSSPRSGLAGKETQYF.

In this sample, this clone turned up once. The chain recombines TRBV18 with TRBJ2-1; 10 nucleotides align to TRBD2. From germline, CDR1 is KGHSH and CDR2 LQKENI. CDR3 size: 17 residues. V trimming: 3 bases; J trimming: 2 bases; junction bases outside the gene matches: 7. In DNA, the CDR3 is TGTGCCAGCTCACCCCCGGGACTAGCGAGTACCTACAATGAGCAGTTCTTC. Translating it yields CASSPPGLASTYNEQFF.

J is TRBJ2-5 and V is TRBV29-1; 13 bases match TRBD2. Germline CDR1 reads SQVTM; CDR2 reads ANQGSEA. The trim removed 4 bases at V and 2 bases at J, leaving 1 base unmatched. There are 14 residues in the CDR3. The CDR3 here is CSVGGLAGQETQYF. The CDR3 bases are TGCAGCGTTGGGGGACTAGCGGGACAAGAGACCCAGTACTTC.

The chain is built from TRBV7-6 and TRBJ2-7; 8 bases match TRBD1. CDR3 length equals 15 residues. With 5 bases clipped from V and 5 bases from J, the junction kept 11 bases outside the gene matches. Germline V gene data show CDR1 as SGHVS and CDR2 as FNYEAQ. Here the CDR3 reads CASSLRTGSFHEQYF. CDR3 in DNA: TGTGCCAGCAGCCTACGGACAGGGTCGTTCCACGAGCAGTACTTC.

This clone has just one count. The rearrangement links TRBV30 to TRBJ2-2; no reliable D call. V lost 3 bases to trimming and J lost 7 bases, with 12 bases between them. The length of the CDR3 is 13 residues. CDR1 and CDR2 (germline): GTSNPN, SVGIG (reference sequence). CDR3 amino acids: CAWRPGWIGELFF. The DNA for the CDR3 is TGTGCCTGGAGGCCCGGTTGGATCGGGGAGCTGTTTTTT. The full variable domain, rest sourced from reference TRBV30 and TRBJ2-2, is SQTIHQWPATLVQPVGSPLSLECTVEGTSNPNLYWYRQAAGRGLQLLFYSVGIGQISSEVPQNLSASRPQDRQFILSSKKLLLSDSGFYLCAWRPGWIGELFFGEGSRLTVL.

V is TRBV27 and J is TRBJ2-5, with D tentatively TRBD1 (6 bases). Germline V gene lookup returns CDR1 MNHEY and CDR2 SMNVEV (reference sequence). With 8 bases removed from V and 5 bases from J, the gap between germline ends came to 21 bases. The CDR3 has 15 amino acids. CDR3 loop: CASRLASQRGETQYF. As DNA, the CDR3 is TGTGCCAGCCGGTTGGCTTCTCAGAGGGGGGAGACCCAGTACTTC.

The chain recombines TRBV7-9 with TRBJ2-1; 7 nucleotides line up with TRBD1. Germline lookup yields CDR1 SEHNR and CDR2 FQNEAQ (reference sequence). This CDR3 has 13 residues. The J segment lost 11 bases and the V segment lost 1 base, leaving 5 bases of the junction unmatched. The CDR3 coding sequence is TGTGCCAGCAGCTTAGTCCAGGGGGATAAGCAGTTCTTC. The encoded protein is CASSLVQGDKQFF.